The TCR beta chain described here comes from a study of T cells in Graves' hyperthyroidism and ophthalmopathy. Researchers took RNA transcripts and amplified the TCR beta CDR3 regions from them. The TCR CDR3 was amplified in a first-round RT-PCR using the HTBI primer set. TCRdb reprocessed the multiplex PCR reads with MiXCR, giving one entry per CDR3 protein. Of 700,000 or so distinct CDR3 sequences listed, over 15% are singletons. This clonotype has a handful of counts. The CDR3 loop spans 12 amino acids. CDR1 is KGHSH, CDR2 LQKENI, per germline. V lost 4 bases, J lost 6 bases, and 7 bases lay in between.

Sequences were obtained from blood. This clonotype was obtained from a man aged 18 to 35 with Graves' hyperthyroidism. The chain joins TRBV18 to TRBJ2-1; D is ambiguous. This CDR3 is CASSLPANEQFF. CDR3 DNA sequence: TGTGCCAGCTCACTTCCTGCCAATGAGCAGTTCTTC.